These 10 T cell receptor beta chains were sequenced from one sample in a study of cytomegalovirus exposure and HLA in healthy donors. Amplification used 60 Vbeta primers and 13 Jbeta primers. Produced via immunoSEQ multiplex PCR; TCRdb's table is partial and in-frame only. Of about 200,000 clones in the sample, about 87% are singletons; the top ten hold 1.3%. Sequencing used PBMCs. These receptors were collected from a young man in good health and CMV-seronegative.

CDR3 in amino acids: CSVGTGFSTGELFF. The CDR3 DNA reads TGCAGCGTTGGGACAGGGTTCTCCACCGGGGAGCTGTTTTTT. The gene calls are TRBV29-1 and TRBJ2-2, with TRBD1 matching 8 bases. Germline V gives CDR1 SQVTM, CDR2 ANQGSEA. This CDR3 has 14 residues. With V trimmed by 4 bases and J by 4 bases, 5 bases remained unmatched.

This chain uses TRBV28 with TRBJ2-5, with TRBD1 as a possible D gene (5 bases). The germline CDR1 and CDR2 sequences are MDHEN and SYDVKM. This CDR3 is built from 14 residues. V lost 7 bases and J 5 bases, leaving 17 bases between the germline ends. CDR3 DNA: TGTGCCAGCACCCCAAGGGCAGGGCGGGAGACCCAGTACTTC. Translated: CASTPRAGRETQYF.

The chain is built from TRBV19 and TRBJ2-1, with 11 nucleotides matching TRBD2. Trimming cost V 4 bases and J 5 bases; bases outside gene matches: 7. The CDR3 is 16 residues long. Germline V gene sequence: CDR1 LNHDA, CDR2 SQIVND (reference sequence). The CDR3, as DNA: TGTGCCAGTAGTACCATCACTAGCGGGAGCAACAATGAGCAGTTCTTC. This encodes CASSTITSGSNNEQFF.

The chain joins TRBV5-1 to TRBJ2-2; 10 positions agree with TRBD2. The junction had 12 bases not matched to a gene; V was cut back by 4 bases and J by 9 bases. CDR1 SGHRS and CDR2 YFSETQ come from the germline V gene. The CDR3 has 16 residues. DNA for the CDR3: TGCGCCAGCAGCGTCCTGAGGAAGCGGGGGGGCCGGGAGCTGTTTTTT. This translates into CASSVLRKRGGRELFF.

CDR3 protein: CASSEILMRVEQYF. In nucleotides, the CDR3 is TGTGCCAGCAGTGAAATCTTAATGAGGGTCGAGCAGTACTTC. V gene TRBV6-1 combines with J gene TRBJ2-7, with D tentatively TRBD2 (5 bases). CDR1 MNHNS and CDR2 SASEGT come from the germline V gene. The germline V and J ends were trimmed by 2 bases and 6 bases, with 14 bases remaining between them. This CDR3 has 14 amino acids.

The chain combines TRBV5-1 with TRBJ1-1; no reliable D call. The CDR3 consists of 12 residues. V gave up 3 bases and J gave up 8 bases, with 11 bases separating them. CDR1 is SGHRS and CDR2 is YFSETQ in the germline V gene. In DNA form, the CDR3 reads TGCGCCAGCAGCTACGCGGGTTTAGAAGCTTTCTTT. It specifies CASSYAGLEAFF. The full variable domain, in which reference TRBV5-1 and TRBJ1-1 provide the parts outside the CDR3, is KAGVTQTPRYLIKTRGQQVTLSCSPISGHRSVSWYQQTPGQGLQFLFEYFSETQRNKGNFPGRFSGRQFSNSRSEMNVSTLELGDSALYLCASSYAGLEAFFGQGTRLTVV.

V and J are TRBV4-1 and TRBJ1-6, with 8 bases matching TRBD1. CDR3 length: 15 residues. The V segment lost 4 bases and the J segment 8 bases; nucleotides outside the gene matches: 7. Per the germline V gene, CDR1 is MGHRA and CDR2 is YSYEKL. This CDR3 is CASSRIGQGDSPLHF. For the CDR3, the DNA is TGCGCCAGCAGCCGAATAGGACAGGGTGATTCACCCCTCCACTTT.

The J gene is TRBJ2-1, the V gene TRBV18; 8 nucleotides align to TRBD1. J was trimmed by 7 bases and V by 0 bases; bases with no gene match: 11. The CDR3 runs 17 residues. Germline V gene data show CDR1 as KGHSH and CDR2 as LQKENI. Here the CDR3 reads CASSPPQGGQGRNEQFF. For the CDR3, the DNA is TGTGCCAGCTCACCACCGCAGGGAGGACAGGGAAGGAATGAGCAGTTCTTC.

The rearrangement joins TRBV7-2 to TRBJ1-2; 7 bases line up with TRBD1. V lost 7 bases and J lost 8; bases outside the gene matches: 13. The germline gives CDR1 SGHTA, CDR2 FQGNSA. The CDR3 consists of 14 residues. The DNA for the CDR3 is TGTGCCAGCACCACCGGGACAGCCTCGGGGGGCTACACCTTC. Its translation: CASTTGTASGGYTF.

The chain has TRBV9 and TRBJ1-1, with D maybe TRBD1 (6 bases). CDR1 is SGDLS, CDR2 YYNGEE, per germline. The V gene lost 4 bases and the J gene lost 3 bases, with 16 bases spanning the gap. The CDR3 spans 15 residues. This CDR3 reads CASSPLTGLYTEAFF. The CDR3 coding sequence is TGTGCCAGCAGCCCCTTGACAGGATTATACACTGAAGCTTTCTTT.